The TCR beta chain under discussion was sequenced for a study of T cells in severe cutaneous drug reactions (dated by TCRdb to the late 2010s). A note on the overall study: Between 2011 and 2018, patients were recruited from Taiwan, Thailand and a European registry network. Enrollment was limited to patients whose SJS/TEN or DRESS diagnosis was probable or definite according to RegiSCAR criteria. Assignment of the culprit drug relied on both the Naranjo algorithm and the ALDEN drug causality algorithm. Patients in either the acute or the recovery stage provided biological samples, such as blister fluids/cells and PBMC. The study combined bulk TCR sequencing with single-cell sequencing, quantitative PCR validation, functional assays and transgenic mouse experiments. Libraries used iRepertoire multiplex PCR; authors cited a comparison showing similar capture of abundant clonotypes across iRepertoire and 5' RACE methods with or without UMI. Study-level results and caveats: A public TCRbeta CDR3, present at a mean of around 14% in all seven CBZ-SJS/TEN blister samples, was undetectable or scarce in PBMC from tolerant controls and healthy donors. The authors stated that further study is still needed to find out whether the public TCR applies more generally to SJS/TEN caused by other drugs. CBZ-SJS/TEN patients showed strongly increased TRBV12-4 usage, with averages of around 30% in blister cells and about 5.5% in PBMC.

Library preparation used the iRepertoire multiplex PCR system with TCR subtype-specific primers for both bulk and single-cell sequencing. Multiplex PCR using primers aimed at the V, D and J gene regions produced the bulk TCR beta libraries. Approximately 85-500 ng of RNA per sample was used as input for bulk TCR library preparation. An Illumina MiSeq was used to sequence bulk TCR beta amplicons. The original pipeline was this. Quality control steps removed sample misassignments and low-quality sequencing reads. The amino acids lying between the V-gene Y[YFLI]C motif and the J-segment [FW]GXGT motif were defined as CDR3. CDR3 clonotypes and TRBV and TRBJ gene assignments were based on the IMGT database. Per-sample TRBV expression was normalized to the mean of the same gene in PBMC from 40 or so healthy donors. TCRdb reprocessed the reads and lists each CDR3 protein sequence as a single entry, with no DNA. These V and J calls derive from TCRdb rather than the authors' analysis. The table kept for this sample lists 950 to 1,500 distinct CDR3 sequences. The ten largest clones capture about a quarter of the sample.

CDR1 SGHVS and CDR2 FNYEAQ were looked up in the germline V gene. The CDR3 runs 16 residues from the cysteine to the phenylalanine. No DNA accompanies this entry. Its count unrecorded, this clonotype is hyperexpanded (1% or more) by frequency. This clone's antigen is unknown. Sequenced donors were patients with carbamazepine-induced Stevens-Johnson syndrome or toxic epidermal necrolysis (CBZ-SJS/TEN). The peripheral blood repertoires were obtained from CBZ-SJS/TEN patients of Han Chinese origin (roughly 5) and European origin (six). Next-generation sequencing was used to profile the T cell receptor repertoires of patients with drug-induced severe cutaneous adverse reactions in a search for drug-specific clonotypes. RNA was isolated either from blister cells of skin lesions or from peripheral blood mononuclear cells.

The chain links TRBV7-6 with TRBJ2-2; TCRdb designates TRBD1, a call that cannot be tested without DNA. This receptor was identified in a human donor with a severe cutaneous adverse drug reaction. The sequenced sample was PBMCs. The CDR3 amino acid sequence is: CASSLGTGGAIGELFF.